The present TCR beta chain was sequenced within a study of T cells after yellow fever vaccination. Whole-study context: SMART-Seq v4 Ultra Low Input prepared the low-cell-number fractions. Study conclusions and caveats: Some clonotypes were seen in both the CD4 and the CD8 compartments. These made up a small share and likely arose from convergent recombination. By day 5 rather than day 15, the secondary response had peaked, though it was weaker.

Production of TCR cDNA was by 5'RACE template switching, which also added a universal primer site and UMIs. One entry per CDR3 protein results from TCRdb running MiXCR on the 5' RACE reads. The repertoire holds around 300,000 distinct CDR3 sequences, approximately 4% seen once, with less than 20% in the top ten. For this clonotype: The target antigen is unknown.

The sample consisted of PBMCs, taken 15 days after the yellow fever booster vaccination. The TCR originated in a man between 18 and 29 years old who received the YFV17D yellow fever vaccine.

DNA for the CDR3: TGTGCCAGCGTTGCAGGGGCTAGCGCAGATACGCAGTATTTT. Translation gives CASVAGASADTQYF. This chain connects TRBV2 to TRBJ2-3; D might be TRBD1 or TRBD2, each matching 6 bases. The CDR3 is 14 amino acids. Deletions cut 8 bases from V and 4 bases from J, with 16 bases between. Germline V gene sequence: CDR1 SNHLY, CDR2 FYNNEI.